This TCR beta chain was observed in a study of human T cells and chemical hapten exposure. Study overall: On the upper back, patch tests were applied with 0.01% DPC and read at 6 days.

This clonotype showed up just a few times. The library tagged individual cDNA molecules with unique molecular identifiers. Via MiXCR, TCRdb re-called the RACE reads, giving one row per CDR3 protein. This table holds about 51,000 distinct CDR3 sequences, about 9.4% found once. As to time point: pre-sensitization, week 0. This sample's treatment: therapeutic diphenylcyclopropenone sensitization with weekly scalp DPC. The study extracted total RNA from unfractionated whole blood. The CDR3 extends over 17 amino acids. V was pared by 6 bases and J by 2 bases, with 11 bases of the junction left unmatched. Germline assignment: CDR1 KGHSH and CDR2 LQKENI.

The specimen was whole blood, collected in connection with sensitization to the hapten diphenylcyclopropenone (DPC). The source of this sequence is a middle-aged woman with alopecia areata. Some clones in this sample may be carry-over from other donors' samples. The V gene is TRBV18, the J gene TRBJ1-2; 11 nucleotides line up with TRBD1. The CDR3 nucleotides read TGTGCCAGCTCGCATACCGGGACAGGGGGTCCCAACTATGGCTACACCTTC. Its protein product is CASSHTGTGGPNYGYTF.